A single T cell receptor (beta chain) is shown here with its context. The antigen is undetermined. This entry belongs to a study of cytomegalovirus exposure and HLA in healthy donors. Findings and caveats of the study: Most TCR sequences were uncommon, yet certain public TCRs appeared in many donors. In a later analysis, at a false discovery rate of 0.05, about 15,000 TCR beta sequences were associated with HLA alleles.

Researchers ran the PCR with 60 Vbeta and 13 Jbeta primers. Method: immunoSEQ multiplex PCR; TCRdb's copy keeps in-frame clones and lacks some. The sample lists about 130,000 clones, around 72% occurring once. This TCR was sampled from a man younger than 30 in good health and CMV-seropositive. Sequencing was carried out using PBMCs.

CDR3 loop: CASRPDPGTGPEKLFF. Here the CDR3 DNA reads TGTGCCAGTAGACCCGACCCTGGGACAGGGCCTGAAAAACTGTTTTTT. V and J are TRBV19 and TRBJ1-4; 9 positions match TRBD1. The CDR3 totals 16 residues. CDR1 is LNHDA and CDR2 is SQIVND in the germline V gene (reference sequence). The V gene end was trimmed by 6 bases and the J gene end by 7 bases; junction bases not matched to a gene: 12.